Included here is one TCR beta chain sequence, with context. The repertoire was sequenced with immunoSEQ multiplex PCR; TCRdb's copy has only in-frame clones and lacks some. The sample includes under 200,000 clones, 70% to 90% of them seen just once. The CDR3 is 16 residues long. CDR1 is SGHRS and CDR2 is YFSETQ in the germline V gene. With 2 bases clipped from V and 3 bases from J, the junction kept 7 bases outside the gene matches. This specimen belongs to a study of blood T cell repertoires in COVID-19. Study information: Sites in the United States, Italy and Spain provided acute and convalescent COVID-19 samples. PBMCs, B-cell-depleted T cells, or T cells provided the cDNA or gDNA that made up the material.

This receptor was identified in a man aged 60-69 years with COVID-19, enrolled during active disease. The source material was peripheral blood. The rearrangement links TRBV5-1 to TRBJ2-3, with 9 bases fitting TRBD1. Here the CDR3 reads CASSLTGQGITDTQYF. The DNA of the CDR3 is TGCGCCAGCAGCTTAACGGGACAGGGAATAACAGATACGCAGTATTTT.